This TCR beta chain stems from a study of T cell responses to AZD1222 COVID-19 vaccine. Unmatched junction bases numbered 3, after V lost 0 bases and J lost 5 bases. In germline, CDR1 is SEHNR, CDR2 FQNEAQ (reference sequence). The CDR3 contains 15 residues. Study-wide findings and caveats: White British donors predominated, females outnumbered males, and clonal diversity was possibly underestimated. Among those given AZD1222, only five to seven were seropositive at baseline. When two AZD1222 doses had been given, Spike-specific TCR breadth and depth rose. Sampling captured repertoires only after the peak T cell response.

Regarding this clone: The antigen is unknown. The identical CDR3 is also encoded by other nucleotide sequences in the sample.

Sequenced by immunoSEQ multiplex PCR; TCRdb stores in-frame clones only, minus some. The data hold some 120,000 clones, with 88% observed a single time. This clonotype was obtained from an adult who received the AZD1222 COVID-19 vaccine. This chain connects TRBV7-9 to TRBJ1-1; 10 nucleotides align to TRBD1. This specimen was peripheral blood, taken 28 days after the second AZD1222 dose. The CDR3 loop reads CASSLAGQGGTEAFF. The CDR3 DNA reads as TGTGCCAGCAGCTTAGCAGGACAGGGGGGGACTGAAGCTTTCTTT.